This record covers a single T cell receptor (beta chain). As yet, its antigen is unknown. The sample is drawn from a study of vaccination and CD4 T cells after COVID-19. About the research overall: SARS-CoV-2, HCoV-NL63, HCoV-OC43 and HCoV-229E supplied the overlapping spike peptides used to stimulate cells.

Documented treatment: roughly nine-day PBMC culture with coronavirus spike peptide pools or control peptides (ViraFEST assay). First, ViraFEST expanded antigen-specific T cells with peptide pools, and next it sequenced the TCRs. The Oncomine TCR Beta short-read assay generated sequence data from the DNA of cultured CD4+ T cells. Researchers extracted genomic DNA from CD4+ T cells that had been cultured. Via MiXCR, TCRdb re-called the PCR reads, giving one row per CDR3 protein. The table includes 12,000 or so distinct CDR3 sequences, 79% detected once. This CDR3 has 15 amino acids. CDR1 is KGHDR and CDR2 is SFDVKD in the germline V gene. Trimming pared 6 bases from V and 9 bases from J, leaving 20 bases between.

The sequence was collected from a human donor who had recovered from COVID-19. Sequencing was carried out using CD4+ T cells from blood, cultured in vitro. The rearrangement joins TRBV24-1 to TRBJ1-5; possibly TRBD1 for D (6 bases). The CDR3, as DNA: TGTGCCACCAGTCCTACGAGGGGGTCGGAAGGGCCCCAGCATTTT. This gives the protein CATSPTRGSEGPQHF.